The 12 T cell receptor beta chains below all came from one sample that was sequenced in a study of blood T cell repertoires in COVID-19. TCRdb keeps only in-frame clones here, not all; method: immunoSEQ multiplex PCR. The sample has 120,000 or so clones, about 85% seen once. The sample consisted of peripheral blood. The origin of the receptors is a woman aged 80 or over with acute or convalescent COVID-19.

V usage is TRBV12-3 or TRBV12-4 and J usage is TRBJ1-1; D unresolved. This CDR3 has 13 amino acids. V was shortened by 0 bases and J by 4 bases, with 6 bases between the two germline ends. In DNA form, the CDR3 reads TGTGCCAGCAGTTTAGCACTAAGCACTGAAGCTTTCTTT. This gives the protein CASSLALSTEAFF.

The chain carries TRBV19 and TRBJ2-1; 8 nucleotides align to TRBD1. CDR1 and CDR2 (germline): LNHDA, SQIVND (reference sequence). The junction had 3 bases not matched to a gene; V was cut back by 1 base and J by 4 bases. The CDR3 runs to 15 residues. The CDR3 spells CASSIGTGQYNEQFF. The CDR3 nucleotides are TGTGCCAGTAGTATAGGGACAGGGCAATACAATGAGCAGTTCTTC.

This clone was seen just once. The CDR3 bases are TGTGCCAGCAGCTTGGAGGCTGGGCAGCTAAAAAACATTCAGTACTTC. As protein: CASSLEAGQLKNIQYF. The rearrangement links TRBV7-9 to TRBJ2-4; perhaps TRBD2 as D (5 bases). The germline V and J ends were trimmed by 3 bases and 4 bases, with 16 bases remaining between them. The V gene's germline CDR1 is SEHNR and CDR2 FQNEAQ (reference sequence). The CDR3 loop spans 16 amino acids.

V gene TRBV6-5 combines with J gene TRBJ2-5, with D maybe TRBD1 (5 bases). The ends were cut back, 5 bases at V and 14 bases at J, with 18 bases in the middle. The CDR3 has 12 residues. Germline CDR1 MNHEY, CDR2 SVGAGI. The CDR3 nucleotides read TGTGCCAGCAGTCCCCTAGAACAGGCGGTCTACTTC. Translating it yields CASSPLEQAVYF.

J is TRBJ2-3 and V is TRBV19, with D hard to call. CDR3 length equals 12 residues. Germline CDR1 reads LNHDA; CDR2 reads SQIVND (reference sequence). The ends were cut back, 3 bases at V and 8 bases at J, with 9 bases in the middle. CDR3 coding DNA: TGTGCCAGTAGTATGTCCTCGGGTACGCAGTATTTT. It translates to CASSMSSGTQYF.

This clone was seen only once. In nucleotides, the CDR3 is TGTGCCAGCAGGCCCAGGACAGATTATGGCTACACCTTC. Its translation: CASRPRTDYGYTF. This sequence joins TRBV6-5 and TRBJ1-2; D is possibly TRBD1 (6 bases). The CDR3 contains 13 residues. Trimming left V 6 bases short and J 5 bases short, with 13 bases between. Germline CDR1 reads MNHEY; CDR2 reads SVGAGI.

The chain employs TRBV28 and TRBJ1-5; D not certain. This CDR3 has 14 residues. V dropped 6 bases and J dropped 7 bases, with 16 bases sitting between them. The germline gives CDR1 MDHEN, CDR2 SYDVKM. The CDR3 DNA sequence: TGTGCCAGCAGGAGACACGTCACGGGGCAGCCCCAGCATTTT. As protein: CASRRHVTGQPQHF.

V and J are TRBV19 and TRBJ1-5; D unresolved. The CDR3 has 14 amino acids. Germline lookup yields CDR1 LNHDA and CDR2 SQIVND (reference sequence). V was shortened by 8 bases and J by 6 bases, with 17 bases between the two germline ends. CDR3 DNA sequence: TGTGCCAGTCTTGGTCCCGGTGGTGCTCAGCCCCAGCATTTT. Encoded protein: CASLGPGGAQPQHF.

This clone was counted once. V gene TRBV15 combines with J gene TRBJ1-5; D unresolved. Germline assignment: CDR1 LNHNV and CDR2 YYDKDF (reference sequence). V lost 0 bases and J 4 bases, leaving 7 bases between the germline ends. This CDR3 is 14 amino acids long. The CDR3 nucleotides read TGTGCCACCAGCAGAGATCCCACTAATCAGCCCCAGCATTTT. Amino acids: CATSRDPTNQPQHF. The variable domain in full, completed from reference TRBV15 and TRBJ1-5, reads DAMVIQNPRYQVTQFGKPVTLSCSQTLNHNVMYWYQQKSSQAPKLLFHYYDKDFNNEADTPDNFQSRRPNTSFCFLDIRSPGLGDTAMYLCATSRDPTNQPQHFGDGTRLSIL.

This chain links TRBV19 with TRBJ1-1; D uncertain. In germline, CDR1 is LNHDA, CDR2 SQIVND (reference sequence). The CDR3 sequence is 11 residues long. CDR3 protein: CVSTGNTEAFF. The CDR3 DNA sequence: TGTGTTTCGACTGGTAACACTGAAGCTTTCTTT.

The CDR3 DNA reads as TGTGCCAGCAGCGTAGCGGGGACTAGGGGTGAGCAGTTCTTC. Amino acid sequence: CASSVAGTRGEQFF. The V call is TRBV9, the J call TRBJ2-1; 8 bases match TRBD2. The CDR3 length is 14 residues. After removal of 0 bases from V and 9 bases from J, the junction contained 5 bases not matched to a gene. Per the germline V gene, CDR1 is SGDLS and CDR2 is YYNGEE. The entire variable domain, with the rest obtained from reference TRBV9 and TRBJ2-1, is as follows: DSGVTQTPKHLITATGQRVTLRCSPRSGDLSVYWYQQSLDQGLQFLIQYYNGEERAKGNILERFSAQQFPDLHSELNLSSLELGDSALYFCASSVAGTRGEQFFGPGTRLTVL.

The chain carries TRBV5-1 and TRBJ2-2; 7 bases are shared with TRBD1. The CDR3 has 14 residues. The V and J ends lost 7 bases and 3 bases, in that order; junction bases with no gene match: 6. Germline V lookup: CDR1 SGHRS, CDR2 YFSETQ. Written as DNA, the CDR3 is TGCGCCAGCGCCCGGCAGGGGGACACCGGGGAGCTGTTTTTT. Protein: CASARQGDTGELFF. Variable domain in full (rest from reference TRBV5-1 and TRBJ2-2): KAGVTQTPRYLIKTRGQQVTLSCSPISGHRSVSWYQQTPGQGLQFLFEYFSETQRNKGNFPGRFSGRQFSNSRSEMNVSTLELGDSALYLCASARQGDTGELFFGEGSRLTVL.